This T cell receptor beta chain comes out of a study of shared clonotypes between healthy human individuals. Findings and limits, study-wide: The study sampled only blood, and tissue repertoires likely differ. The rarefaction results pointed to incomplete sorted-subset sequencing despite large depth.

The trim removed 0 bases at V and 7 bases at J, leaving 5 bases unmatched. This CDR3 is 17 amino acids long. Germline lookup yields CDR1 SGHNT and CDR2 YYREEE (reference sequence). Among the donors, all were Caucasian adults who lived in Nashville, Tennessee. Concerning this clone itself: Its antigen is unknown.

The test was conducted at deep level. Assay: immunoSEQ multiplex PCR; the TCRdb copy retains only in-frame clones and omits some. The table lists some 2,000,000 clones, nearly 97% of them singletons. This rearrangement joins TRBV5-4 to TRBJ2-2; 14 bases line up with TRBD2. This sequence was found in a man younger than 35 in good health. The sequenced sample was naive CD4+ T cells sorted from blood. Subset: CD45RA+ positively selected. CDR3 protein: CASSLGPGTSGGGELFF. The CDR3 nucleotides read TGTGCCAGCAGCTTGGGTCCCGGGACTAGCGGGGGCGGGGAGCTGTTTTTT.